This T cell receptor (beta chain) was obtained from a study of cytomegalovirus exposure and HLA in healthy donors. This PCR relied on a set of 60 Vbeta primers and 13 Jbeta primers. Generated by immunoSEQ multiplex PCR, the TCRdb table keeps only in-frame clones and is missing some. The sample includes 100,000 to 150,000 clones, roughly 71% of them seen just once. The CDR3 consists of 14 residues. V was shortened by 3 bases and J by 4 bases, with 13 bases between the two germline ends. Per the germline V gene, CDR1 is SGHTS and CDR2 is YDEGEE. This clone was counted a few times. This TCR came from a woman between 50 and 59 years old in good health and CMV-seropositive. Sequences were obtained from PBMCs. The chain couples TRBV5-8 to TRBJ1-2, with unresolved D. CDR3 amino acids: CASSWGGSGYGYTF. The CDR3 coding sequence is TGTGCCAGCAGCTGGGGAGGGTCCGGCTATGGCTACACCTTC.